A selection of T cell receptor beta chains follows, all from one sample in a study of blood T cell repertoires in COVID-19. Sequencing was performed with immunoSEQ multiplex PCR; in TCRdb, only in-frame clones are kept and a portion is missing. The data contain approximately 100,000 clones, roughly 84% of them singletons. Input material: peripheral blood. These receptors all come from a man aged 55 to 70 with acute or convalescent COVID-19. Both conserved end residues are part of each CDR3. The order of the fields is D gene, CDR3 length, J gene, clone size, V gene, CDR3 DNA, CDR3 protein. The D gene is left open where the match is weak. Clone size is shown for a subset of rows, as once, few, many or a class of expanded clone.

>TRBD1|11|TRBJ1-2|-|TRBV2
TGTGCCAGCAGTGGGGACAGGGGATTTGCCTTC
CASSGDRGFAF
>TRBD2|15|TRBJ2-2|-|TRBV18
TGTGCCAGCTCACCAGGGACTAGAGGACCCGGGGAGCTGTTTTTT
CASSPGTRGPGELFF
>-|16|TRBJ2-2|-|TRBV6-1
TGTGCCAGCAGTGAAGTGGCAGGGGCGTCCACCGGGGAGCTGTTTTTT
CASSEVAGASTGELFF
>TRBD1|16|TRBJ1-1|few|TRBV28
TGTGCCAGCAGTTTGCCGGGACAGGGGGCCGACACTGAAGCTTTCTTT
CASSLPGQGADTEAFF
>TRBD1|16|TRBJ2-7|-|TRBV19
TGTGCCAGTAGTCAGGTGGTGTGGGGACAGGGCTACGAGCAGTACTTC
CASSQVVWGQGYEQYF
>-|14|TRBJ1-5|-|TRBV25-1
TGTGCCAGCAGTGAGGCAGGCTTAAATCAGCCCCAGCATTTT
CASSEAGLNQPQHF
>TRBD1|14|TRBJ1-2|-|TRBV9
TGTGCCAGCAGCGTAACGACAGGGGGCTATGGCTACACCTTC
CASSVTTGGYGYTF
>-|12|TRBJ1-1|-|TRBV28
TGTGCCAGCAGGGAGGGTCGAGAGGGGAAATTCTTT
CASREGREGKFF
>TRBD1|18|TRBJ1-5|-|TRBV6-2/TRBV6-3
TGTGCCAGCAGTTATAGTTCGGGGACAGGGAGTAGGCTTCAGCCCCAGCATTTT
CASSYSSGTGSRLQPQHF
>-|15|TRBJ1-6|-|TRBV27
TGTGCCAGCGCCACGGGGAGCTCCTATAATTCACCCCTCCACTTT
CASATGSSYNSPLHF
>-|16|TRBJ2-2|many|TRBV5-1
TGCGCCAGCAGCTTGCTGGAGGGATTAAACACCGGGGAGCTGTTTTTT
CASSLLEGLNTGELFF
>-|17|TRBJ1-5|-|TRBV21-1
TGTGCCAGCAGCAAACGGACGGAGGAGGGTAGCAATCAGCCCCAGCATTTT
CASSKRTEEGSNQPQHF
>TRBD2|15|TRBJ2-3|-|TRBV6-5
TGTGCCAGCAGTCTGGGACTAGCGGGAGCAGATACGCAGTATTTT
CASSLGLAGADTQYF
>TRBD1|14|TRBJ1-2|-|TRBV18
TGTGCCAGCTCACCCAGGGGACAGGGAAGTGGTGACACCTTC
CASSPRGQGSGDTF
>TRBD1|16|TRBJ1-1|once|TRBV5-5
TGTGCCAGCAGCTTGTTATACAGGGGGGCGAACACTGAAGCTTTCTTT
CASSLLYRGANTEAFF
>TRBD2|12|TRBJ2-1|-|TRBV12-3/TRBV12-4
TGTGCCAGCAGCCGGACTAGCGGCTTTCAGTTCTTC
CASSRTSGFQFF
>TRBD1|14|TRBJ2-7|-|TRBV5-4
TGTGCCAGCAGCATGTACGGACAGGGCTACGAGCAGTACTTC
CASSMYGQGYEQYF
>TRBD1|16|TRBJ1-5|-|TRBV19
TGTGCCAGTAGTATAGCAGAGGGGGCAGGCAATCAGCCCCAGCATTTT
CASSIAEGAGNQPQHF
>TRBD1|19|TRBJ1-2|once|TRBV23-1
TGCGCCAGCAGTCACCAGAATACAGGGGCGATAATCTCATGTCGTGGCTACACCTTC
CASSHQNTGAIISCRGYTF
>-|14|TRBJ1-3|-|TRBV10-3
TGTGCCATCAGTGACCTAAACTCTGGAAACACCATATATTTT
CAISDLNSGNTIYF
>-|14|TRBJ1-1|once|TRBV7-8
TGTGCCAGCAGCTTAAAGAATTCGGCGGCTGAAGCTTTCTTT
CASSLKNSAAEAFF
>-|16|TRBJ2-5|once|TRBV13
TGTGCCAGCAGCCCTTGGATTGGGACTTCGAAAGAGACCCAGTACTTC
CASSPWIGTSKETQYF